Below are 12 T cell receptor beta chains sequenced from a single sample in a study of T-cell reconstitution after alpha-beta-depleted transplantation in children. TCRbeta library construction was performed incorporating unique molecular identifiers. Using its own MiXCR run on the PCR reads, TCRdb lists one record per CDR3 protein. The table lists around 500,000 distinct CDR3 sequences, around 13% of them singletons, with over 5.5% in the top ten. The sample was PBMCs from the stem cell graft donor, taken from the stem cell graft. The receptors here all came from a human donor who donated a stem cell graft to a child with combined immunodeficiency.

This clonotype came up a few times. The CDR3 loop reads CASSRQLMNTEAFF. The CDR3 DNA reads TGCGCCAGCAGCCGACAGTTAATGAACACTGAAGCTTTCTTT. The rearrangement joins TRBV5-1 to TRBJ1-1; tentatively, D is TRBD1 (5 bases). The CDR3 has 14 amino acids. V shed 4 bases and J shed 0 bases, with 10 bases lying between them. The germline V gene has CDR1 SGHRS and CDR2 YFSETQ.

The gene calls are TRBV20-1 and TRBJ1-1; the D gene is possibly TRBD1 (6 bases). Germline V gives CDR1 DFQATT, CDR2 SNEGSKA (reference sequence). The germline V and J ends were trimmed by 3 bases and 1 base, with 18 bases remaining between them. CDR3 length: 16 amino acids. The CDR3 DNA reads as TGCAGTGCTAGCGCACAGGGCGGTGTTACGAACACTGAAGCTTTCTTT. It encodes CSASAQGGVTNTEAFF.

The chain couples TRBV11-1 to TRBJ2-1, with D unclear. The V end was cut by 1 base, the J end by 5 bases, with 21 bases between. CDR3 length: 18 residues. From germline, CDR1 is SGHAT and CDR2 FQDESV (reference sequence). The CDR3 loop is CASSLESRGVPSNNEQFF. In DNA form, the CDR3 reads TGTGCCAGCAGCTTAGAGTCTAGAGGCGTCCCCTCGAACAATGAGCAGTTCTTC.

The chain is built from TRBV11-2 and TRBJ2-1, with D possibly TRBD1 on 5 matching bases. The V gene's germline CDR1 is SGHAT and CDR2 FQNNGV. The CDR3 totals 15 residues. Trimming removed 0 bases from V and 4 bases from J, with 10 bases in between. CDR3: CASSLDWTPYNEQFF. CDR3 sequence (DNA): TGTGCCAGCAGCTTAGACTGGACACCTTACAATGAGCAGTTCTTC.

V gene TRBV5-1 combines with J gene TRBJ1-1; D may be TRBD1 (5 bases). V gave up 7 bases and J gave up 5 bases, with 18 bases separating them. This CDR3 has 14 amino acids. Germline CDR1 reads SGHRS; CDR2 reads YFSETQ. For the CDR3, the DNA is TGCGCCAGCGGACTAATTGACAGCCGTACTGAAGCTTTCTTT. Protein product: CASGLIDSRTEAFF.

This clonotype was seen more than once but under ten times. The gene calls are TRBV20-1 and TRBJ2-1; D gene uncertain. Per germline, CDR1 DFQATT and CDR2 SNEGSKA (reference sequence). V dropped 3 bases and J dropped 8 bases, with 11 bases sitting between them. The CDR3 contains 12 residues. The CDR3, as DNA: TGCAGTGCTAGCGGGCCCCGGGATGAGCAGTTCTTC. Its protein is CSASGPRDEQFF.

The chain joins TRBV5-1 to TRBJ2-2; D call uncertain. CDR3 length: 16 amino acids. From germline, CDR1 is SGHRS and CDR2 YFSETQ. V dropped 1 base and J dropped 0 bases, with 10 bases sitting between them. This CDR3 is CASSLLAPPNTGELFF. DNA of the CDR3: TGCGCCAGCAGCTTGTTAGCTCCCCCGAACACCGGGGAGCTGTTTTTT.

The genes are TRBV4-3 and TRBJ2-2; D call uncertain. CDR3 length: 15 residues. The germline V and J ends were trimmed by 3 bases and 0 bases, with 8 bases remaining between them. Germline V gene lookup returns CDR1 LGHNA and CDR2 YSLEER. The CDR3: CASSQAPTNTGELFF. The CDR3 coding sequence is TGCGCCAGCAGCCAGGCTCCGACGAACACCGGGGAGCTGTTTTTT.

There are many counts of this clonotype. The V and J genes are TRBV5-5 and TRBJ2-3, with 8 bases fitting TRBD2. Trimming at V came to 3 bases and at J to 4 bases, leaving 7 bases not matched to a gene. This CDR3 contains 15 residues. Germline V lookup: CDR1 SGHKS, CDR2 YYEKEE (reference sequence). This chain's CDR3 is CASSSWTSSPDTQYF. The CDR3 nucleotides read TGTGCCAGCAGCTCCTGGACTAGCAGCCCAGATACGCAGTATTTT.

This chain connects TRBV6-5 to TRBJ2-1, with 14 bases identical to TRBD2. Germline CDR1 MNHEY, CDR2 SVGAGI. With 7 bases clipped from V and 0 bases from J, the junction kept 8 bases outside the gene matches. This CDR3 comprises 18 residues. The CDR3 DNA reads TGTGCCAGCATTTCCAGGACTAGCGGGGGGAGCTCCTACAATGAGCAGTTCTTC. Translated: CASISRTSGGSSYNEQFF.

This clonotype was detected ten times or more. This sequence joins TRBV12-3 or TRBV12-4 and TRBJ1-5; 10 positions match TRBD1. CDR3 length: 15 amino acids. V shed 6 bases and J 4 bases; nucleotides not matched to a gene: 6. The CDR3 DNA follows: TGTGCCAGCAGGGCCGGGACAGGGGATAATCAGCCCCAGCATTTT. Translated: CASRAGTGDNQPQHF.

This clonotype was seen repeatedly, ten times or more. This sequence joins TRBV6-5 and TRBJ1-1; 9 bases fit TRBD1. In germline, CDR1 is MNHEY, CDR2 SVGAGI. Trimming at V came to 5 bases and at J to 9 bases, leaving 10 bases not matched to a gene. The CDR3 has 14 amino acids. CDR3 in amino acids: CASSPGGGQGKAFF. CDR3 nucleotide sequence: TGTGCCAGCAGTCCGGGGGGGGGACAGGGCAAAGCTTTCTTT.